This TCR beta chain was identified during a study of shared clonotypes between healthy human individuals. The wider study: CD4 naive cells filled three plates per donor, CD4 memory three, CD8 naive two and CD8 memory one.

Points from the study as a whole: Specimens sampled were limited to blood, with tissue repertoires likely differing.

Evenly divided among several immunoSEQ plates was the genomic DNA of each subset. The repertoire was sequenced with immunoSEQ multiplex PCR; TCRdb's copy has only in-frame clones and lacks some. The sample carries 85,000 to 100,000 clones, around 67% recorded once. Healthy HIV-negative adults with no recent acute infections or vaccinations were recruited as donors. The germline V gene has CDR1 SQVTM and CDR2 ANQGSEA. This CDR3 has 15 residues. V lost 6 bases, J lost 3 bases, and 21 bases lay in between. With regard to this clone: Its target is not known.

The material sequenced was memory CD8+ T cells sorted from blood. Subset indicated: CD45RO+ cells pooled with CCR7-negative TemRA cells. The chain employs TRBV29-1 and TRBJ2-7; the D gene is possibly TRBD1 (6 bases). This receptor was taken from a man aged 30-40 years in good health. The CDR3: CSVGTRGRGIYEQYF. In DNA, the CDR3 is TGCAGCGTCGGGACCCGTGGCAGGGGAATCTACGAGCAGTACTTC.